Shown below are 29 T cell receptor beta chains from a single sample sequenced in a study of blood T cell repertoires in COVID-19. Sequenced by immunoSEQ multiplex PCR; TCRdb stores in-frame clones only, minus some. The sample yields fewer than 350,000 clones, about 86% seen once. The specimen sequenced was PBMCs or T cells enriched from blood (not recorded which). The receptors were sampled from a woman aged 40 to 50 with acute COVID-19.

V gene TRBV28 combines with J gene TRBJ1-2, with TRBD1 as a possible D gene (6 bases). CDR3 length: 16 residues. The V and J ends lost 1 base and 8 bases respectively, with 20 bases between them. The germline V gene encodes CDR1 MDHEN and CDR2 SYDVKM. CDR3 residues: CASSLFPPIRGLGYTF. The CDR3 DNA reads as TGTGCCAGCAGTTTATTCCCCCCTATCAGGGGCTTGGGCTACACCTTC.

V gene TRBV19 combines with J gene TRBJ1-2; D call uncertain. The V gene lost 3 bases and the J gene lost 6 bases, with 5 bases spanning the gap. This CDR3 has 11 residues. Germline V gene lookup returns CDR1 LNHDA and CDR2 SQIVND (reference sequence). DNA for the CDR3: TGTGCCAGTAGTATGGTAGATGGCTACACCTTC. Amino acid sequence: CASSMVDGYTF.

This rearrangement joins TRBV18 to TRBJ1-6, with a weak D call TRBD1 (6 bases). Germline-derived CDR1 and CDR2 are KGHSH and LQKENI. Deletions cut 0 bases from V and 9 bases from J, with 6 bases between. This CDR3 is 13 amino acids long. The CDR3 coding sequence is TGTGCCAGCTCACCACCGGGGGCTTCACCCCTCCACTTT. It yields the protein CASSPPGASPLHF. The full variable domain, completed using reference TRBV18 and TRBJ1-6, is NAGVMQNPRHLVRRRGQEARLRCSPMKGHSHVYWYRQLPEEGLKFMVYLQKENIIDESGMPKERFSAEFPKEGPSILRIQQVVRGDSAAYFCASSPPGASPLHFGNGTRLTVT.

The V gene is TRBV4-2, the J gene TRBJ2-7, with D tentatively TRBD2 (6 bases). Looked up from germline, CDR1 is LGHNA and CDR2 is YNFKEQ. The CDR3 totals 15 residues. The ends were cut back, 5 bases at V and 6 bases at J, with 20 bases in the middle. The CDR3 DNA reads TGTGCCAGCAGCGGTAAGGGCGCGGGAAGGAGCGAGCAGTACTTC. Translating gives CASSGKGAGRSEQYF.

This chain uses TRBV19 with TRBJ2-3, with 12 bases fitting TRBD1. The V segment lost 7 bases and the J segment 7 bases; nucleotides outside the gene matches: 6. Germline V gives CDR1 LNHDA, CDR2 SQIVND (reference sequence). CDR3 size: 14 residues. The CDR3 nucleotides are TGTGCCAGTACCGGGACAGGGGGCGCGAATACGCAGTATTTT. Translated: CASTGTGGANTQYF.

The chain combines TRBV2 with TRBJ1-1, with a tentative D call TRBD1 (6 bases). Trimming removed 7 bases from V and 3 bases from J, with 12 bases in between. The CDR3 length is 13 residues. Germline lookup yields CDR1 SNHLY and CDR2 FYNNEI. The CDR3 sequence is CASTGQRDTEAFF. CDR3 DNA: TGTGCCAGCACTGGACAGAGAGACACTGAAGCTTTCTTT.

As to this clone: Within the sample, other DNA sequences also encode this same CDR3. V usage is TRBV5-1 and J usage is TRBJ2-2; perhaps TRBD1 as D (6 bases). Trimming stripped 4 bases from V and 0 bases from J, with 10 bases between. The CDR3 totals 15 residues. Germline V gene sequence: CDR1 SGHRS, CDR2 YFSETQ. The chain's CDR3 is CASSPGQTNTGELFF. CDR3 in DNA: TGCGCCAGCAGCCCGGGACAAACGAACACCGGGGAGCTGTTTTTT.

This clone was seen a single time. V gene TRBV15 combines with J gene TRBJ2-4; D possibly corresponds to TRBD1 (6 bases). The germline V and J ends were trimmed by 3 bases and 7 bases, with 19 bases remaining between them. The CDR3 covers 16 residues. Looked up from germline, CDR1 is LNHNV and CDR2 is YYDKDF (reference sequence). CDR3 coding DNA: TGTGCCACCAGCAGGGACAGAGCCGACCCCGGGAACATTCAGTACTTC. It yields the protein CATSRDRADPGNIQYF.

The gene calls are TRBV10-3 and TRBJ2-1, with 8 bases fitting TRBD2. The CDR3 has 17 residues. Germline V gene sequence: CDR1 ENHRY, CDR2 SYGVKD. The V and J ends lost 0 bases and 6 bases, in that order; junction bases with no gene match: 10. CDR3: CAISESPSGPFSNEQFF. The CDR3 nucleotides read TGTGCCATCAGTGAGTCCCCTAGCGGGCCTTTTTCCAATGAGCAGTTCTTC.

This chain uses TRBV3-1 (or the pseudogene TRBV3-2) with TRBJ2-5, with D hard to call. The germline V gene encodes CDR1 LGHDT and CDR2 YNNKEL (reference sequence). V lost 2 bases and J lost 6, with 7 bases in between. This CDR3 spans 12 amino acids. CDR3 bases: TGTGCCAGCAGCCAACCTAGGAAGACCCAGTACTTC. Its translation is CASSQPRKTQYF.

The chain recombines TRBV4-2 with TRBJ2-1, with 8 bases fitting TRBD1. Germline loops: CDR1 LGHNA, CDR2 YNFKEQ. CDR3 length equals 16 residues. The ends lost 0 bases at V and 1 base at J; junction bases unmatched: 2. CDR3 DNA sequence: TGTGCCAGCAGCCAAGATGACAGGGGTTCCTACAATGAGCAGTTCTTC. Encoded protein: CASSQDDRGSYNEQFF.

In DNA form, the CDR3 reads TGTGCCAGCAGTAAGACAGTTCTCCTCGTTAACACTGAAGCTTTCTTT. It yields the protein CASSKTVLLVNTEAFF. This chain connects TRBV6-2 or TRBV6-3 to TRBJ1-1; maybe TRBD1 (5 bases). The CDR3 is 16 residues long. Germline V gene lookup returns CDR1 MNHEY and CDR2 SVGEGT. The V gene lost 5 bases and the J gene lost 2 bases, with 18 bases spanning the gap.

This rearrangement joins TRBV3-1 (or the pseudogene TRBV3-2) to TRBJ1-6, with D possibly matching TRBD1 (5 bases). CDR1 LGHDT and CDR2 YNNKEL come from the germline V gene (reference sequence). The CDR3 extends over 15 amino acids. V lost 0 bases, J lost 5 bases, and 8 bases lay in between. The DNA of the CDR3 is TGTGCCAGCAGCCAAGAGGGACTGAATAATTCACCCCTCCACTTT. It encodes CASSQEGLNNSPLHF.

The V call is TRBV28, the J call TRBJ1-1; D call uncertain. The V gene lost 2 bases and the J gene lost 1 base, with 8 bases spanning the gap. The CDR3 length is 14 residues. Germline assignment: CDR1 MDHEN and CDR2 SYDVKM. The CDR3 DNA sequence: TGTGCCAGCAGTTTACGACAAGAGAACACTGAAGCTTTCTTT. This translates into CASSLRQENTEAFF.

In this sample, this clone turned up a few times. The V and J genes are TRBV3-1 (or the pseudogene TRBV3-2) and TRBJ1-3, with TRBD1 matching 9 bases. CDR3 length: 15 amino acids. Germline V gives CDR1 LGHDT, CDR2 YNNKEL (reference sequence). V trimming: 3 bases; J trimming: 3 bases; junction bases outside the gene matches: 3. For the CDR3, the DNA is TGTGCCAGCAGCCAGGGGACAGGGAATGGAAACACCATATATTTT. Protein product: CASSQGTGNGNTIYF.

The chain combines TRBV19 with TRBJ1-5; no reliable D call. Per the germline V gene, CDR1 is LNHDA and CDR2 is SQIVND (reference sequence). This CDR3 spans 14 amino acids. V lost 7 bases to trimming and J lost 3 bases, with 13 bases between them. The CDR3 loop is CASKFRQNNQPQHF. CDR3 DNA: TGTGCCAGTAAGTTTCGCCAGAACAATCAGCCCCAGCATTTT. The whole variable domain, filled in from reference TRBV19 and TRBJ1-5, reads DGGITQSPKYLFRKEGQNVTLSCEQNLNHDAMYWYRQDPGQGLRLIYYSQIVNDFQKGDIAEGYSVSREKKESFPLTVTSAQKNPTAFYLCASKFRQNNQPQHFGDGTRLSIL.

The CDR3 here is CASSSGQGGYQETQYF. In DNA, the CDR3 is TGCGCCAGCAGCTCCGGACAGGGAGGGTACCAAGAGACCCAGTACTTC. The chain uses TRBV5-1 and TRBJ2-5; D might be TRBD1 (8 bases). The CDR3 is 16 amino acids. V lost 3 bases and J 0 bases, leaving 15 bases between the germline ends. Per germline, CDR1 SGHRS and CDR2 YFSETQ.

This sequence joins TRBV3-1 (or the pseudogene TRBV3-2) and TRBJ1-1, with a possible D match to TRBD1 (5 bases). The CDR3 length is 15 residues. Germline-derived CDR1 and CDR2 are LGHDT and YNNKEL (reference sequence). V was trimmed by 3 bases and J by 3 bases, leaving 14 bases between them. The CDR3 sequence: CASSQKDTYHTEAFF. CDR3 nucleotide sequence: TGTGCCAGCAGCCAGAAGGACACCTACCACACTGAAGCTTTCTTT.

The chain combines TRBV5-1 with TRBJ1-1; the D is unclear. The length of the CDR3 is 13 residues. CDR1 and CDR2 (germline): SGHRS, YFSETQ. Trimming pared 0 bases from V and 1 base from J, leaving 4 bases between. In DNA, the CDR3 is TGCGCCAGCAGCTTGGGGCCGAACACTGAAGCTTTCTTT. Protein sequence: CASSLGPNTEAFF.

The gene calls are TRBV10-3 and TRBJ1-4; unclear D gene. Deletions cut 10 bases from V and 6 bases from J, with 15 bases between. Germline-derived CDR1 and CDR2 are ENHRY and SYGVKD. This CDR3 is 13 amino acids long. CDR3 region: CATSQAQDEKLFF. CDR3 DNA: TGTGCCACCTCTCAGGCTCAGGATGAAAAACTGTTTTTT.

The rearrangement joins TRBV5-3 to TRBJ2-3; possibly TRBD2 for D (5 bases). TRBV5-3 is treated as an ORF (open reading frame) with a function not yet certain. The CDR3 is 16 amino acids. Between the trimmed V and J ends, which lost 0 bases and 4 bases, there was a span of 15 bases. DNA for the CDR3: TGTGCCAGAAGCTTGGGTCTCCTCATGGAGGCAGATACGCAGTATTTT. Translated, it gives CARSLGLLMEADTQYF.

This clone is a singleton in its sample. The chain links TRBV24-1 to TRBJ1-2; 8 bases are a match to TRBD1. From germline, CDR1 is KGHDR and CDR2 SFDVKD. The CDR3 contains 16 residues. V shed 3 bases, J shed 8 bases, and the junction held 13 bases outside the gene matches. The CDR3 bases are TGTGCCACCAGTGATAGCCGAATGATCGCAGGGGGCGGCTACACCTTC. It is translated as CATSDSRMIAGGGYTF.

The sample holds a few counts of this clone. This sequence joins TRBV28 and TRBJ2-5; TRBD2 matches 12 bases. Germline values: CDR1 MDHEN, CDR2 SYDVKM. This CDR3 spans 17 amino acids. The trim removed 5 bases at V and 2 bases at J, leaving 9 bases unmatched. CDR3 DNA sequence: TGTGCCAGCAGTCCGGAGGGGACTAGCGGGTCACAAGAGACCCAGTACTTC. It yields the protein CASSPEGTSGSQETQYF.

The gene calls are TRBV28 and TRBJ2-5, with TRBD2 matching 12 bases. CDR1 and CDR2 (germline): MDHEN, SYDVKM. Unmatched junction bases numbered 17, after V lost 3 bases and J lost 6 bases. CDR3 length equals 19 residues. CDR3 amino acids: CASSFVASGRAEILQTQYF. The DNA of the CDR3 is TGTGCCAGCAGTTTTGTGGCTAGCGGGAGGGCGGAGATTTTACAGACCCAGTACTTC.

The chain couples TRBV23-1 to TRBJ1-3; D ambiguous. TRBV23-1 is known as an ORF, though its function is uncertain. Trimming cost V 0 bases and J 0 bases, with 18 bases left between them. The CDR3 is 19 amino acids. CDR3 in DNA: TGCGCCAGCAGTCAATCGTTGTCGAAGCCTCACCGCTCTGGAAACACCATATATTTT. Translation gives CASSQSLSKPHRSGNTIYF.

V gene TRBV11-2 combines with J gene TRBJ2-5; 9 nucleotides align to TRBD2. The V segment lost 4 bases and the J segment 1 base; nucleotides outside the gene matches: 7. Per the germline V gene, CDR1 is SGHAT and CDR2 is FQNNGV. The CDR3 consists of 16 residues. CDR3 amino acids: CASSWSSGASQETQYF. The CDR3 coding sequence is TGTGCCAGCAGCTGGTCTAGCGGGGCCTCCCAAGAGACCCAGTACTTC.

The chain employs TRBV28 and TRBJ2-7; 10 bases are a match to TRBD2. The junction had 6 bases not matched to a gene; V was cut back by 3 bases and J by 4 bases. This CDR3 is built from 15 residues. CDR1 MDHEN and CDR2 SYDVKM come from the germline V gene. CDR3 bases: TGTGCCAGCAGTTTTGTCCAAGCGGGAGGGTACGAGCAGTACTTC. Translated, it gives CASSFVQAGGYEQYF.

The CDR3 DNA is TGCGCCAGCAGCCAAGATGCGGGGCTCAGCTCCTACGAGCAGTACTTC. Its translation: CASSQDAGLSSYEQYF. The rearrangement uses TRBV4-3 and TRBJ2-7; possible D gene TRBD2, 6 bases. Germline V gene lookup returns CDR1 LGHNA and CDR2 YSLEER. Trimming stripped 0 bases from V and 0 bases from J, with 12 bases between. This CDR3 contains 16 residues.

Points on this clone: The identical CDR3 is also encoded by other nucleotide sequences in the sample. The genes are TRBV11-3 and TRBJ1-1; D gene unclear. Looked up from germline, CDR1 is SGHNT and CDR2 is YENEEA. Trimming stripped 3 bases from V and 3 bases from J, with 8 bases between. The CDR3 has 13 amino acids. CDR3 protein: CASSLNRDTEAFF. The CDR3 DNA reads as TGTGCCAGCAGCTTGAACCGGGACACTGAAGCTTTCTTT. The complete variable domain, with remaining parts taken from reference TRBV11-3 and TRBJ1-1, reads EAGVVQSPRYKIIEKKQPVAFWCNPISGHNTLYWYLQNLGQGPELLIRYENEEAVDDSQLPKDRFSAERLKGVDSTLKIQPAELGDSAVYLCASSLNRDTEAFFGQGTRLTVV.